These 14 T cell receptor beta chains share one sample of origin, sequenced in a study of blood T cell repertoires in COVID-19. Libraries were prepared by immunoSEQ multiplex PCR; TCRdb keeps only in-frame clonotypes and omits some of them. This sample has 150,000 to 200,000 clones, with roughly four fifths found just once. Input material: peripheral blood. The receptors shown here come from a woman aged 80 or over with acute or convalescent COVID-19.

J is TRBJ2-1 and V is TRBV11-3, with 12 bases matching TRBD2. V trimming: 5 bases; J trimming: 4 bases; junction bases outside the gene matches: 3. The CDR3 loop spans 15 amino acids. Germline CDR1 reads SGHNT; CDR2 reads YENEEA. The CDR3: CASSTTSGGYNEQFF. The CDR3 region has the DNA TGTGCCAGCAGCACGACTAGCGGGGGTTACAATGAGCAGTTCTTC.

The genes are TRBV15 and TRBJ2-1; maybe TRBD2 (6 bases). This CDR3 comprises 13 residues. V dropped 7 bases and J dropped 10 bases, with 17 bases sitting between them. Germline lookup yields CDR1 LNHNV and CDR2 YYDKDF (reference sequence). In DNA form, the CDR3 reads TGTGCCACCATGGCTAGCGACCGCAAGGAGCAGTTCTTC. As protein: CATMASDRKEQFF.

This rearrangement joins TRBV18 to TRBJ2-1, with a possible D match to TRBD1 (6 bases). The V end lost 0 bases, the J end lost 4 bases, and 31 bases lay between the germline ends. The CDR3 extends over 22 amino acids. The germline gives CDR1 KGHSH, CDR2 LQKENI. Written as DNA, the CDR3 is TGTGCCAGCTCACCACCGAGGGGATCGGTGGGGCAGGGGAGAGGATATTACAATGAGCAGTTCTTC. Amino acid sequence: CASSPPRGSVGQGRGYYNEQFF.

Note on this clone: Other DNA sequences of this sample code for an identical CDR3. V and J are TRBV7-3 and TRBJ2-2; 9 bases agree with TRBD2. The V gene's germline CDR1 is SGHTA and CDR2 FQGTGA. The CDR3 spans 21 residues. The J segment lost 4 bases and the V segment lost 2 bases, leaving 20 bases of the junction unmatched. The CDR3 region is CASSLLSLAGGPPRGTGELFF. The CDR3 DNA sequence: TGTGCCAGCAGCTTATTAAGTCTCGCGGGGGGGCCACCCCGGGGCACCGGGGAGCTGTTTTTT.

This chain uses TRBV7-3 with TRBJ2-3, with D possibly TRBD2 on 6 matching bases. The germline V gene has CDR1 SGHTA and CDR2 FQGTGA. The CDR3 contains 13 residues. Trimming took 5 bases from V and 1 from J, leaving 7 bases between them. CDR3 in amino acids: CASSPGGTDTQYF. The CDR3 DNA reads TGTGCCAGCAGCCCGGGGGGCACAGATACGCAGTATTTT.

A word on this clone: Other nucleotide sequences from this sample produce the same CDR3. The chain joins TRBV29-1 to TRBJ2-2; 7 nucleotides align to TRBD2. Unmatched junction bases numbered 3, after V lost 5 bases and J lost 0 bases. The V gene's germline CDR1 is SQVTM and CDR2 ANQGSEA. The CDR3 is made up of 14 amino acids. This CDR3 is CSVRDYSNTGELFF. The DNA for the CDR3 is TGCAGCGTTCGGGACTATTCGAACACCGGGGAGCTGTTTTTT.

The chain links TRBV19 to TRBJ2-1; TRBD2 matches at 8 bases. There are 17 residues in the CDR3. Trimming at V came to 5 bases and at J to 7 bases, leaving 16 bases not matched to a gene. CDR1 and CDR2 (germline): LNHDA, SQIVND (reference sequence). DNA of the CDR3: TGTGCCAGTAGTCCGCTCTGGGGAGCGGGAGAGGAAAATGAGCAGTTCTTC. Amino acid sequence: CASSPLWGAGEENEQFF.

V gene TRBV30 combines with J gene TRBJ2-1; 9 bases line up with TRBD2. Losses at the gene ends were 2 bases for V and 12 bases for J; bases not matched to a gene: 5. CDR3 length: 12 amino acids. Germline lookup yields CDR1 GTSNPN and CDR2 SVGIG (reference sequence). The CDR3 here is CAWSTTSGTQFF. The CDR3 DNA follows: TGTGCCTGGAGTACGACTAGCGGAACGCAGTTCTTC.

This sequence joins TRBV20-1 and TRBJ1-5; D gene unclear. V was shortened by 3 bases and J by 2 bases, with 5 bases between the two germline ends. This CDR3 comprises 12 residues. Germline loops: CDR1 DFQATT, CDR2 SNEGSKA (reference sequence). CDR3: CSASPGNQPQHF. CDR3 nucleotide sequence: TGCAGTGCTAGTCCCGGCAATCAGCCCCAGCATTTT.

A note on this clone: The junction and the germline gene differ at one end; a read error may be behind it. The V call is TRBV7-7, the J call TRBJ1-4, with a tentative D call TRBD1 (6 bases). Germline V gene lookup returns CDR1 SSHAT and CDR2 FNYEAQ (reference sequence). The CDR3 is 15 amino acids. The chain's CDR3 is CASSSGRTATEKLFF. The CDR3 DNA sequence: TGTGCTAGCAGCTCCGGTCGGACAGCTACTGAAAAACTGTTTTTT.

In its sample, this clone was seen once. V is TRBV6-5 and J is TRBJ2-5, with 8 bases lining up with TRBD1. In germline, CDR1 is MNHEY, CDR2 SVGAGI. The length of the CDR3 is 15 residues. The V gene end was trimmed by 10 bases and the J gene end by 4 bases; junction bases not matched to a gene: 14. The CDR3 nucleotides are TGTGCCACCCTCATTCAGGGGGCTAGTCTAGAGACCCAGTACTTC. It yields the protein CATLIQGASLETQYF.

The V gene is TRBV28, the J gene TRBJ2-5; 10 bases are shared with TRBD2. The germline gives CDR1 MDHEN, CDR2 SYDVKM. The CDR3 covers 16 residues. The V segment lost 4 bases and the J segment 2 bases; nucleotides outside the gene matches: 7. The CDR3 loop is CASSWLAGVGQETQYF. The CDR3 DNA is TGTGCCAGCAGTTGGCTAGCGGGAGTCGGGCAAGAGACCCAGTACTTC.

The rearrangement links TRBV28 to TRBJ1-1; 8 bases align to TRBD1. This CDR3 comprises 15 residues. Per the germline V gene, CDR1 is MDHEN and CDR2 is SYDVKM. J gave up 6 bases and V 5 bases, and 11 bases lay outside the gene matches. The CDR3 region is CASSPDRALSPEAFF. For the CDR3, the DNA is TGTGCCAGCAGTCCGGACAGGGCGCTATCTCCTGAAGCTTTCTTT. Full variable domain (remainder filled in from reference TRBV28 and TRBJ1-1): DVKVTQSSRYLVKRTGEKVFLECVQDMDHENMFWYRQDPGLGLRLIYFSYDVKMKEKGDIPEGYSVSREKKERFSLILESASTNQTSMYLCASSPDRALSPEAFFGQGTRLTVV.

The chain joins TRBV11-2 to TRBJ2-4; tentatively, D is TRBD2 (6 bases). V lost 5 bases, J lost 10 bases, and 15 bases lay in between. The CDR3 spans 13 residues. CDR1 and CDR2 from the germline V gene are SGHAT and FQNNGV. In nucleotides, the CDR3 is TGTGCCAGCAGCCCCGCGGGACCCGCAATTCAGTACTTC. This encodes CASSPAGPAIQYF.